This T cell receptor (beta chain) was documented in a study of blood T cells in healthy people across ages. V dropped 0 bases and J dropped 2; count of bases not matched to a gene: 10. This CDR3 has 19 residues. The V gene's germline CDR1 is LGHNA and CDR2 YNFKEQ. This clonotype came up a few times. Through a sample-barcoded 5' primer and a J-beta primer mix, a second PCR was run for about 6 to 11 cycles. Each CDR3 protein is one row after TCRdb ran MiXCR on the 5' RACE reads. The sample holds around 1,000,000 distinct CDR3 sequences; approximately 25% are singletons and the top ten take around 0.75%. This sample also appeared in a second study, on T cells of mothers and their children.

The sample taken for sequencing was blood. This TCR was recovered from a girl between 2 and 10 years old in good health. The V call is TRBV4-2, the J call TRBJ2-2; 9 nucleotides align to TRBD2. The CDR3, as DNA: TGTGCCAGCAGCCAAGATGCGGGAGGGCCAAGTAGAAACACCGGGGAGCTGTTTTTT. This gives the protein CASSQDAGGPSRNTGELFF.